This T cell receptor (beta chain) was obtained from a study of PD-L1 blockade in urothelial cancer. Sequencing was performed with immunoSEQ multiplex PCR; in TCRdb, only in-frame clones are kept and a portion is missing. The table has about 36,000 clones, about a third seen once. Here the sequenced sample was tumor tissue, taken before atezolizumab (anti-PD-L1) treatment. The receptor comes from a man in his sixties with urothelial cancer.

The CDR3, as DNA: TGTGCCAGCAGTTCACCCCATGAGACTAGCGGGAGGGCCTCCTACAATGAGCAGTTCTTC. This translates into CASSSPHETSGRASYNEQFF. The V call is TRBV28, the J call TRBJ2-1; TRBD2 agrees at 14 bases. The CDR3 loop spans 20 amino acids. In germline, CDR1 is MDHEN, CDR2 SYDVKM. V shed 4 bases, J shed 0 bases, and the junction held 11 bases outside the gene matches.